Presented here are 14 T cell receptor beta chains from one specimen sequenced in a study of shared clonotypes between healthy human individuals. Produced via immunoSEQ multiplex PCR; TCRdb's table is partial and in-frame only. The sample contains about 1.1 million clones, around 78% of which appear only once. The sample taken for sequencing was memory CD4+ T cells from PBMCs. The subset here: CD45RA-negative fraction. The source of these receptors is a man younger than 35 in good health. Some clones in this sample may be carry-over from other donors' samples.

The chain employs TRBV7-9 and TRBJ2-5; possibly TRBD2 for D (6 bases). The V and J ends lost 2 bases and 4 bases respectively, with 26 bases between them. From germline, CDR1 is SEHNR and CDR2 FQNEAQ (reference sequence). This CDR3 is 19 amino acids long. The CDR3 spells CASSLIGWRGRVVGETQYF. As DNA, the CDR3 is TGTGCCAGCAGCTTAATTGGTTGGAGGGGCCGGGTCGTAGGAGAGACCCAGTACTTC.

The chain links TRBV5-6 to TRBJ2-7; D remains ambiguous. The CDR3 extends over 14 amino acids. Germline V gene data show CDR1 as SGHDT and CDR2 as YYEEEE. V lost 0 bases and J lost 0, with 7 bases in between. CDR3 sequence reads: CASSLGPSSYEQYF. The DNA of the CDR3 is TGTGCCAGCAGCTTGGGTCCTAGCTCCTACGAGCAGTACTTC.

The rearrangement joins TRBV6-6 to TRBJ1-2; TRBD1 is a possible D gene (5 bases). Trimming took off 5 bases at V and 7 bases at J, with 11 bases between the two ends. The CDR3 spans 12 residues. Germline V lookup: CDR1 MNHNY, CDR2 SVGAGI (reference sequence). This CDR3 reads CASSTNGGGYTF. The CDR3 DNA sequence: TGTGCCAGCAGTACAAACGGGGGTGGCTACACCTTC.

This clone was detected a few times. The chain links TRBV5-4 to TRBJ2-1; 7 bases agree with TRBD2. The germline CDR1 and CDR2 sequences are SGHNT and YYREEE (reference sequence). This CDR3 is built from 17 residues. V was pared by 4 bases and J by 0 bases, with 10 bases of the junction left unmatched. CDR3 sequence (DNA): TGTGCCAGCAGCCCGGGGCCTAGCGGTACCTCCTACAATGAGCAGTTCTTC. Amino acid sequence: CASSPGPSGTSYNEQFF.

A single count supports this clone. V usage is TRBV2 and J usage is TRBJ2-1, with a tentative D call TRBD2 (6 bases). Per the germline V gene, CDR1 is SNHLY and CDR2 is FYNNEI. V was pared by 3 bases and J by 9 bases, with 15 bases between. The CDR3 is 14 residues long. The CDR3 loop reads CASSDLDSGFEQFF. The CDR3 DNA is TGTGCCAGCAGTGACCTCGACAGCGGGTTTGAGCAGTTCTTC.

The rearrangement links TRBV5-1 to TRBJ2-5; 10 bases agree with TRBD2. The CDR3 extends over 15 amino acids. Germline-derived CDR1 and CDR2 are SGHRS and YFSETQ. Losses at the gene ends were 5 bases for V and 1 base for J; bases not matched to a gene: 5. CDR3 DNA sequence: TGCGCCAGCAGTCGGACTAGCGGTTCCCAAGAGACCCAGTACTTC. Residues: CASSRTSGSQETQYF.

The chain employs TRBV27 and TRBJ2-7; 11 bases are a match to TRBD2. The V gene end was trimmed by 3 bases and the J gene end by 7 bases; junction bases not matched to a gene: 8. This CDR3 is built from 15 residues. CDR1 is MNHEY, CDR2 SMNVEV, per germline (reference sequence). CDR3 sequence (DNA): TGTGCCAGCAGTTTCTTGGCTAGCGGGAGGAGGGAGCAGTACTTC. Residues: CASSFLASGRREQYF.

The count of this clone is one. The rearrangement uses TRBV7-9 and TRBJ2-2; 8 bases line up with TRBD1. Germline trimming cut 6 bases from V and 5 bases from J; bases unmatched to any gene: 11. CDR3 length: 16 amino acids. Germline lookup yields CDR1 SEHNR and CDR2 FQNEAQ (reference sequence). CDR3 in DNA: TGTGCCAGCAGACAGGGGGGTCTAGCGAGGACCGGGGAGCTGTTTTTT. This translates into CASRQGGLARTGELFF.

Details on this clone: A read error is possible here, since a much larger clone lies one base away. The rearrangement joins TRBV5-4 to TRBJ2-7, with 7 bases aligning to TRBD1. The length of the CDR3 is 14 residues. Per germline, CDR1 SGHNT and CDR2 YYREEE (reference sequence). V dropped 2 bases and J dropped 3; count of bases not matched to a gene: 5. The CDR3 DNA reads TGTGCCAGCAGCTTAGGGACAGCAAACTACGAGCAGTACTTC. Protein: CASSLGTANYEQYF.

J is TRBJ1-1 and V is TRBV7-8, with D maybe TRBD1 (6 bases). This CDR3 spans 17 amino acids. Trimming removed 0 bases from V and 4 bases from J, with 18 bases in between. Germline V gives CDR1 SGHVS, CDR2 FQNEAQ. Here the CDR3 DNA reads TGTGCCAGCAGCTTAGCGCGGCGGGGGGCGCGGAGCACTGAAGCTTTCTTT. Protein sequence: CASSLARRGARSTEAFF.

This clone has only one observation. The gene calls are TRBV19 and TRBJ2-3; D not certain. This CDR3 comprises 13 residues. The V end lost 6 bases, the J end lost 1 base, and 8 bases lay between the germline ends. Germline CDR1 LNHDA, CDR2 SQIVND (reference sequence). CDR3 sequence reads: CASSTTGTDTQYF. CDR3 DNA sequence: TGTGCCAGTAGCACTACCGGCACAGATACGCAGTATTTT.

The chain employs TRBV7-9 and TRBJ2-7; D unclear. The CDR3 covers 17 residues. The V end lost 2 bases, the J end lost 4 bases, and 21 bases lay between the germline ends. Germline CDR1 is SEHNR and CDR2 is FQNEAQ (reference sequence). As DNA, the CDR3 is TGTGCCAGCAGCTTAATGGGTCCCCGGACCCTAAGGTACGAGCAGTACTTC. Its translation is CASSLMGPRTLRYEQYF.

J is TRBJ2-7 and V is TRBV5-5; tentative D call: TRBD1 (5 bases). Trimming shortened V by 1 base and J by 2 bases, and 7 bases separated the two germline ends. The CDR3 is 13 residues long. CDR1 is SGHKS, CDR2 YYEKEE, per germline (reference sequence). CDR3 in amino acids: CASSLQGPYEQYF. The CDR3 region has the DNA TGTGCCAGCAGCTTGCAGGGCCCCTACGAGCAGTACTTC.

This clone is a singleton in its sample. The chain uses TRBV15 and TRBJ1-2, with D uncertain. Germline V CDR1 and CDR2: LNHNV, YYDKDF (reference sequence). There are 14 residues in the CDR3. V was trimmed by 4 bases and J by 3 bases, leaving 12 bases between them. The CDR3 DNA is TGTGCCACCAGCATCATACCTTATGACTATGGCTACACCTTC. This sequence encodes CATSIIPYDYGYTF.